These 10 T cell receptor beta chains share one sample of origin, sequenced in a study of PD-1 blockade in classical Hodgkin lymphoma (dated by TCRdb to the early 2020s). The sample's time point label, decoded: cycle 1 day 1 (C1D1), immediately before nivolumab initiation. Every trial patient had relapsed following autologous stem cell transplantation, and prior brentuximab vedotin exposure was what differed among cohorts A, B and C. Library preparation was by the immunoSEQ multiplex PCR assay. The clones in this table, taken by TCRdb from immuneACCESS, are in-frame only. Not every clone is retained; where verified, under half of the shortfall comes from an unresolved V gene, and the cause of the rest is unknown. The sample records almost 85,000 clones, around 86% of which are singletons. About 20% of the sample is in the top ten clones. This specimen consisted of peripheral blood mononuclear cells (PBMCs), obtained at baseline. These receptor sequences come from a human donor with classical Hodgkin lymphoma.

V is TRBV7-8 and J is TRBJ2-1, with 7 bases lining up with TRBD2. CDR3 length equals 15 residues. V lost 2 bases and J lost 4; bases outside the gene matches: 5. From germline, CDR1 is SGHVS and CDR2 FQNEAQ. CDR3 in DNA: TGTGCCAGCAGCTTAAGGGACTACACATACAATGAGCAGTTCTTC. Encoded protein: CASSLRDYTYNEQFF.

This chain connects TRBV4-1 to TRBJ2-1, with 11 bases identical to TRBD2. V was clipped by 3 bases and J by 4 bases; unmatched bases: 8. CDR3 size: 17 residues. Per the germline V gene, CDR1 is MGHRA and CDR2 is YSYEKL. The chain's CDR3 is CASSQGVSGREYNEQFF. Here the CDR3 DNA reads TGCGCCAGCAGCCAGGGGGTTAGCGGGAGGGAGTACAATGAGCAGTTCTTC.

This clone was found once. The chain uses TRBV2 and TRBJ2-1; possibly TRBD1 or TRBD2 for D (5 bases each). Per germline, CDR1 SNHLY and CDR2 FYNNEI. The CDR3 has 19 amino acids. V lost 3 bases to trimming and J lost 0 bases, with 21 bases between them. This chain's CDR3 is CASSEVMGPIPVSYNEQFF. CDR3 coding DNA: TGTGCCAGCAGTGAGGTGATGGGACCCATCCCCGTCTCCTACAATGAGCAGTTCTTC.

The chain employs TRBV14 and TRBJ1-2, with unresolved D. Trimming took off 0 bases at V and 10 bases at J, with 6 bases between the two ends. CDR1 is SGHDN and CDR2 is FVKESK in the germline V gene. The CDR3 spans 11 residues. Here the CDR3 DNA reads TGTGCCAGCAGCCAAGATCAAGTCTACACCTTC. It translates to CASSQDQVYTF.

This CDR3 is CASSLVLAGVGGELFF. As DNA, the CDR3 is TGTGCCAGCAGTTTAGTCCTAGCGGGAGTGGGCGGGGAGCTGTTTTTT. The V gene is TRBV27, the J gene TRBJ2-2, with 10 bases identical to TRBD2. CDR1 and CDR2 from the germline V gene are MNHEY and SMNVEV (reference sequence). V gave up 2 bases and J gave up 7 bases; unmatched junction bases: 7. The CDR3 is 16 residues long.

The V call is TRBV20-1, the J call TRBJ2-1, with D hard to call. The V end was cut by 5 bases, the J end by 7 bases, with 9 bases between. The CDR3 runs 11 residues. The germline V gene encodes CDR1 DFQATT and CDR2 SNEGSKA (reference sequence). CDR3 region: CSAGTGNEQFF. The CDR3 DNA reads as TGCAGTGCTGGAACCGGGAATGAGCAGTTCTTC.

The chain employs TRBV7-9 and TRBJ2-3; D is unclear. Germline V gene lookup returns CDR1 SEHNR and CDR2 FQNEAQ (reference sequence). The CDR3 is made up of 13 amino acids. Trimming removed 1 base at V and 4 bases at J, with 6 bases between. CDR3 region: CASSLGAADTQYF. CDR3 DNA: TGTGCCAGCAGCTTAGGGGCGGCAGATACGCAGTATTTT.

The chain employs TRBV6-6 and TRBJ2-5, with D unclear. With 2 bases removed from V and 5 bases from J, the gap between germline ends came to 9 bases. The CDR3 is 13 residues long. The V gene's germline CDR1 is MNHNY and CDR2 SVGAGI (reference sequence). The CDR3 loop reads CASSYVSEETQYF. The DNA of the CDR3 is TGTGCCAGCAGTTACGTTTCTGAGGAGACCCAGTACTTC.

This clone has a single count. J is TRBJ2-7 and V is TRBV27; D call uncertain. Trimming shortened V by 2 bases and J by 1 base, and 6 bases separated the two germline ends. The CDR3 totals 13 residues. The germline V gene encodes CDR1 MNHEY and CDR2 SMNVEV (reference sequence). The CDR3 region is CASSLTESYEQYF. CDR3 DNA: TGTGCCAGCAGTTTAACCGAATCCTACGAGCAGTACTTC.

This clone came up once. This rearrangement joins TRBV6-1 to TRBJ2-7; 11 nucleotides align to TRBD2. This CDR3 has 14 amino acids. V lost 6 bases and J lost 3; bases outside the gene matches: 4. CDR1 and CDR2 (germline): MNHNS, SASEGT. The CDR3 DNA sequence: TGTGCCAGCAGGGGGACTAGCGGAGTCTACGAGCAGTACTTC. It codes for CASRGTSGVYEQYF.